The sequence of this T cell receptor (beta chain) was determined in a study of vaccination and CD4 T cells after COVID-19. Study-level background: For a few convalescent patients, sampling occurred both at day 14 and at days 161 to 241 after vaccination. The stimulating agents, overlapping spike peptides, came from SARS-CoV-2, HCoV-NL63, HCoV-OC43 and HCoV-229E.

There are 14 residues in the CDR3. V was shortened by 6 bases and J by 4 bases, with 15 bases between the two germline ends. CD4+ T cells that had been cultured provided DNA sequenced with the Oncomine TCR Beta short-read assay. It was cultured CD4+ T cells from which genomic DNA was extracted. TCRdb fed the PCR reads into MiXCR, producing one record per CDR3 protein. The profile shows fewer than 30,000 distinct CDR3 sequences, roughly 40% of them singletons. Time point indicated: late sampling 161 to 241 days after vaccination in three convalescent patients. Treatment described: roughly 10-day PBMC culture with coronavirus spike peptide pools or control peptides (ViraFEST assay). Every well contained two million PBMCs, which were grown with approximately 9.6 IU/ml IL-2 and 10 ug/ml peptide pools. A word on this clonotype: The antigen is not known.

Sequencing used CD4+ T cells from blood, cultured in vitro, obtained about 7 months after SARS-CoV-2 vaccination. The sequence was collected from a human donor who had recovered from COVID-19. V usage is TRBV12-3 or TRBV12-4 and J usage is TRBJ1-2, with D perhaps TRBD1 (6 bases). The CDR3 coding sequence is TGTGCCAGCAGCGTACAGGGTCCTCTCTATGGCTACACCTTC. Translated: CASSVQGPLYGYTF.